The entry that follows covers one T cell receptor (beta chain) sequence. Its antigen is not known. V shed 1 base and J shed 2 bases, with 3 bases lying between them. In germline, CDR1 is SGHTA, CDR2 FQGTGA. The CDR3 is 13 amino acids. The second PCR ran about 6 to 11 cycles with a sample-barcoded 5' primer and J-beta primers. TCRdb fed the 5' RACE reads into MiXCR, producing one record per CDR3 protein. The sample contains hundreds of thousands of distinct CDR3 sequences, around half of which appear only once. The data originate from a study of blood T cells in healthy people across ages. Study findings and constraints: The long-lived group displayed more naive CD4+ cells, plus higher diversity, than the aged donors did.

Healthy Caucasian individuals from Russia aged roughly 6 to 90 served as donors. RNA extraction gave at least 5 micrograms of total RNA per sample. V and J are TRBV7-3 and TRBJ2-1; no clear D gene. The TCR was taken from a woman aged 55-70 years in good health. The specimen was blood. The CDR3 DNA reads TGTGCCAGCAGCTTAATGACCTACAATGAGCAGTTCTTC. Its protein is CASSLMTYNEQFF.